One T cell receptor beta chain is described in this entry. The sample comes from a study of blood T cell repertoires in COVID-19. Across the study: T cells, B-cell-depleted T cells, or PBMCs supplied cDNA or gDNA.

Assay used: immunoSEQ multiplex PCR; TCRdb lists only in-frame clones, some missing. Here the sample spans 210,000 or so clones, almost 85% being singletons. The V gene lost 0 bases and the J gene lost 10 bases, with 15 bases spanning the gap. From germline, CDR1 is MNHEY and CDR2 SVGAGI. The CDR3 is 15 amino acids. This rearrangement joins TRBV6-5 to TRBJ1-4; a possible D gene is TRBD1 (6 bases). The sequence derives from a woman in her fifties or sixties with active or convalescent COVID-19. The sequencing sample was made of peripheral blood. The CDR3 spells CASSYSLGGRGKLFF. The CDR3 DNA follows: TGTGCCAGCAGTTACTCGTTGGGGGGGCGGGGAAAACTGTTTTTT.